The 2 T cell receptor beta chains below come from one sample, sequenced in a study of T cell responses to AZD1222 COVID-19 vaccine. Sequencing was performed with immunoSEQ multiplex PCR; in TCRdb, only in-frame clones are kept and a portion is missing. The sample lists 150,000 to 200,000 clones, approximately 91% occurring once. This material consisted of peripheral blood, taken 28 days after the second AZD1222 dose. The source is an adult who received the AZD1222 COVID-19 vaccine.

The chain links TRBV5-1 to TRBJ2-5; the D is unclear. The length of the CDR3 is 14 residues. CDR1 is SGHRS and CDR2 is YFSETQ in the germline V gene. Trimming removed 1 base from V and 2 bases from J, with 9 bases in between. CDR3 loop: CASSLYSRQETQYF. CDR3 DNA sequence: TGCGCCAGCAGCTTGTATTCTCGGCAAGAGACCCAGTACTTC.

As to this clone: At one end, the junction sequence differs from germline, possibly due to a read error. This rearrangement joins TRBV7-7 to TRBJ2-5, with a tentative D call TRBD1 (6 bases). In germline, CDR1 is SSHAT, CDR2 FNYEAQ (reference sequence). The length of the CDR3 is 15 residues. This CDR3 is CASSLNWGRAETQYF. CDR3 sequence (DNA): TGTGCTAGCAGCTTAAATTGGGGGCGCGCGGAGACCCAGTACTTC.